The clone carrying this T cell receptor beta chain was recorded a few times. Its antigen remains unidentified. Prepared TCR beta cDNA libraries contained unique molecular identifiers. TCRdb reanalysed the PCR reads using MiXCR and keeps one entry per CDR3 protein. The profile covers 170,000 or so distinct CDR3 sequences, with roughly 31% appearing a single time and about 1.4% taken by the ten largest. This sample is part of a study of post-analysis software for immune sequencing data. Findings and caveats of the study: Multiple sclerosis patients had significantly lower normalized Chao1 diversity than controls.

Sequenced sample: blood. This TCR was recovered from a girl aged 10 to 17 with multiple sclerosis.

For the CDR3, the DNA is TGTGCCAGCAGCTTAAGAACTGGAGAGACCCAGTACTTC. This gives the protein CASSLRTGETQYF. The rearrangement uses TRBV7-9 and TRBJ2-5; D gene uncertain. The CDR3 totals 13 residues. V dropped 2 bases and J dropped 4 bases, with 8 bases sitting between them. Germline V CDR1 and CDR2: SEHNR, FQNEAQ (reference sequence).